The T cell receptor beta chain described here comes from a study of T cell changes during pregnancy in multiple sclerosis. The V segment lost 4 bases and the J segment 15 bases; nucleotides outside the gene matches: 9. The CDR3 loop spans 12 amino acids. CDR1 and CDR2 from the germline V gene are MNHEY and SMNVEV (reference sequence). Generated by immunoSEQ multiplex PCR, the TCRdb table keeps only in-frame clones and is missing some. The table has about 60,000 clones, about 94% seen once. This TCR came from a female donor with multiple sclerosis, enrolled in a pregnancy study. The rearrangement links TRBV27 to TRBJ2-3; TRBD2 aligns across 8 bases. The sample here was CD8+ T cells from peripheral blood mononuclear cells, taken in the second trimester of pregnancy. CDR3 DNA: TGTGCCAGCAGTTCCGGAAGCGGGAGATTATATTTT. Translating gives CASSSGSGRLYF.